The 14 T cell receptor delta chains reported below all come from one sample, sequenced in a study of human gamma delta and Vdelta1 T cells. TCRdb reanalysed the PCR reads with CATT. The sample includes around 4,000 delta-chain clones, roughly 25% of them seen just once. Sequencing was performed on naive CD27+ Vdelta1 gamma-delta T cells from blood. These receptor sequences come from a human donor in good health.

On this clone itself: The protein given by TCRdb reflects a much larger clone and differs at residue 12 from this DNA's translation, likely from a read error; the protein shown is the DNA's translation. This rearrangement joins TRDV1 to TRDJ1; 11 nucleotides line up with TRDD3. Germline loops: CDR1 TSWWSYY, CDR2 QGS. There are 22 residues in the CDR3. After removal of 3 bases from V and 3 bases from J, the junction contained 24 bases not matched to a gene. CDR3 sequence reads: CALGELKSFPQYWGIWADKLIF. In nucleotides, the CDR3 is TGTGCTCTTGGGGAGCTAAAGTCTTTCCCACAATACTGGGGGATATGGGCCGATAAACTCATCTTT.

As concerns this clone: A read error likely explains why the TCRdb protein, taken from a much larger clone, differs from this DNA's translation at residue 15; the protein shown is translated from the DNA. The chain has TRDV1 and TRDJ1; 9 bases agree with TRDD3. CDR1 and CDR2 (germline): TSWWSYY, QGS. V trimming: 2 bases; J trimming: 2 bases; junction bases outside the gene matches: 21. This CDR3 spans 21 amino acids. The DNA of the CDR3 is TGTGCTCTTGGGGAATCCTCCCTCCGGACGTGGGGGATATGGGAAACCGATAAACTCATCTTT. It is translated as CALGESSLRTWGIWETDKLIF.

The chain joins TRDV1 to TRDJ1; a weak D match, TRDD3 (5 bases). There are 16 residues in the CDR3. Trimming cost V 1 base and J 0 bases, with 12 bases left between them. The germline V gene encodes CDR1 TSWWSYY and CDR2 QGS. DNA of the CDR3: TGTGCTCTTGGGGAACGACGGGGGGTTTACACCGATAAACTCATCTTT. Translating gives CALGERRGVYTDKLIF.

This clone was observed a few times. The chain joins TRDV1 to TRDJ1; 10 nucleotides align to TRDD3. This CDR3 region has 20 residues. V dropped 0 bases and J dropped 2; count of bases not matched to a gene: 15. Germline CDR1 is TSWWSYY and CDR2 is QGS. Here the CDR3 DNA reads TGTGCTCTTGGGGAACTTCCCCTCCCTACCCTACTGGGGGATACCGATAAACTCATCTTT. It translates to CALGELPLPTLLGDTDKLIF.

This clone is categorized as medium-sized. This likely traces to a read error, being one base from a far larger clone. The V and J genes are TRDV1 and TRDJ1; the match to TRDD3 covers 11 bases. Germline loops: CDR1 TSWWSYY, CDR2 QGS. The CDR3 is 22 amino acids. The CDR3 sequence: CALGEPYVWGIRGWQNNNKLTF. CDR3 coding DNA: TGTGCTCTTGGGGAACCCTACGTATGGGGGATACGCGGTTGGCAAAACAACAACAAACTCACCTTT.

The table lists this clone with a few counts. The protein recorded in TCRdb matches a much larger clone and deviates from this DNA's translation at residue 19, suggesting a read error; the protein here is obtained by translating the DNA. The V call is TRDV1, the J call TRDJ1; 10 bases match TRDD3. The CDR3 has 21 amino acids. Germline lookup yields CDR1 TSWWSYY and CDR2 QGS. CDR3 amino acids: CALGGVPHFLGDTPYTDKPIF. The CDR3 DNA follows: TGTGCTCTTGGGGGGGTTCCTCACTTTTTGGGGGATACCCCTTACACCGATAAACCCATCTTT.

The sample holds a few counts of this clone. The V gene is TRDV1, the J gene TRDJ1; 13 bases map to TRDD3. The germline gives CDR1 TSWWSYY, CDR2 QGS. CDR3 length equals 20 residues. The J segment lost 2 bases and the V segment lost 3 bases, leaving 15 bases of the junction unmatched. In DNA, the CDR3 is TGTGCTCTTGGGGAGGACCTTCCTACACTGGGGGATACGGGGACCGATAAACTCATCTTT. Its translation is CALGEDLPTLGDTGTDKLIF.

This clone was detected only a few times. The chain combines TRDV1 with TRDJ1; 11 bases line up with TRDD3. This CDR3 has 21 amino acids. With V trimmed by 7 bases and J by 1 base, 23 bases remained unmatched. The V gene's germline CDR1 is TSWWSYY and CDR2 QGS. This CDR3 is CALATRRVKYWGIGPTDKLIF. In nucleotides, the CDR3 is TGTGCTCTTGCAACCCGCCGGGTTAAATACTGGGGGATAGGGCCCACCGATAAACTCATCTTT.

This clone was observed a few times. The translation of this DNA and the TCRdb protein of a much larger clone differ at residue 17, probably owing to a read error; the protein shown here is translated from the DNA. This chain links TRDV2 with TRDJ1, with 13 bases lining up with TRDD3. CDR1 is GEAIGNYY and CDR2 is EKD in the germline V gene. There are 19 residues in the CDR3. The CDR3 region has the DNA TGTGCCTGTGACCTAGAACTGGGGGATACGTTGGCCGACACCGATAAACCCATCTTT. It is translated as CACDLELGDTLADTDKPIF.

About this clone itself: This DNA's translation and the protein TCRdb lists, from a much larger clone, do not match at residue 11, likely due to a read error; the protein shown is translated from the DNA. Different DNA sequences within this sample yield the same CDR3. This sequence joins TRDV1 and TRDJ1; tentative D call: TRDD3 (5 bases). The germline V gene has CDR1 TSWWSYY and CDR2 QGS. This CDR3 comprises 17 residues. V was clipped by 2 bases and J by 1 base, with 17 bases between them. This CDR3 is CALGEIHPKGGTDKLIF. The CDR3 coding sequence is TGTGCTCTTGGGGAAATACACCCGAAGGGGGGCACCGATAAACTCATCTTT.

This clone showed up just a few times. TCRdb assigns this DNA the protein of a much larger clone, which departs from its translation at residue 14; this likely reflects a read error, and the protein shown comes from translating the DNA. The chain recombines TRDV1 with TRDJ1; 11 bases are a match to TRDD3. This CDR3 spans 20 amino acids. CDR1 is TSWWSYY and CDR2 is QGS in the germline V gene. CDR3 amino acids: CALGGLPHLNWGIRTDKLIF. CDR3 bases: TGTGCCTTAGGGGGCCTTCCACACTTGAACTGGGGGATAAGGACCGATAAACTCATCTTT.

This clone was detected a few times. The chain uses TRDV1 and TRDJ1, with 7 bases lining up with TRDD3. V dropped 1 base and J dropped 1; count of bases not matched to a gene: 15. The germline V gene has CDR1 TSWWSYY and CDR2 QGS. This CDR3 comprises 19 residues. The CDR3 sequence is CALGEQGIVQPGGTDKLIF. The CDR3 DNA reads TGTGCTCTTGGGGAACAAGGCATAGTACAGCCTGGGGGCACCGATAAACTCATCTTT.

The sample holds a few counts of this clone. V usage is TRDV1 and J usage is TRDJ1; D not certain. The CDR3 length is 15 residues. CDR1 is TSWWSYY, CDR2 QGS, per germline. Trimming took 0 bases from V and 0 from J, leaving 8 bases between them. The CDR3 sequence is CALGELILYTDKLIF. For the CDR3, the DNA is TGTGCTCTTGGGGAACTAATTCTATACACCGATAAACTCATCTTT.

This clone was found a few times. TCRdb attributes to this sequence the protein of a much larger clone, which differs from the DNA translation at residue 16; a read error is likely, and the protein displayed is translated from the DNA. The chain links TRDV1 to TRDJ1; 12 nucleotides agree with TRDD3. Germline V gene data show CDR1 as TSWWSYY and CDR2 as QGS. CDR3 length: 18 residues. The CDR3 nucleotides are TGTGCTCTTGGGCGAACGAGCCCGAACTGGGGGATACCCGATAAACCCATCTTT. It translates to CALGRTSPNWGIPDKPIF.